Listed here are 17 T cell receptor beta chains from one sample, sequenced in a study of monozygotic twins with inflammatory bowel disease. Reanalyzing the 5' RACE reads, TCRdb keeps one entry per CDR3 protein, without DNA. The sample's table shows approximately 330,000 distinct CDR3 sequences. Sequencing was carried out using blood. Receptor source: a human donor with ulcerative colitis or Crohn's disease, or a healthy co-twin of an affected twin (not recorded which).

The genes are TRBV20-1 and TRBJ2-7. The germline V gene encodes CDR1 DFQATT and CDR2 SNEGSKA (reference sequence). This CDR3 region has 13 residues. This CDR3 reads CSALEGRTYEQYF.

The chain links TRBV2 to TRBJ2-1; TCRdb names TRBD2, which stays unverified in the absence of DNA. This CDR3 region has 15 residues. In germline, CDR1 is SNHLY, CDR2 FYNNEI. CDR3 amino acids: CASQDLGGISNEQFF.

CDR3 protein: CSAQGTSGNTDTQYF. This chain links TRBV20-1 with TRBJ2-3; TCRdb picks TRBD2, but there is no DNA to check that call. The germline CDR1 and CDR2 sequences are DFQATT and SNEGSKA (reference sequence). The CDR3 extends over 15 amino acids.

The chain links TRBV10-3 to TRBJ1-1. The germline gives CDR1 ENHRY, CDR2 SYGVKD. The CDR3 runs 13 residues. CDR3 sequence reads: CAISGGWNTEAFF.

This rearrangement joins TRBV7-2 to TRBJ1-5; lacking DNA, the TRBD1 call made by TCRdb goes unchecked. This CDR3 is built from 14 residues. The V gene's germline CDR1 is SGHTA and CDR2 FQGNSA. The CDR3 spells CASSLTGFNQPQHF.

This chain joins TRBV7-2 and TRBJ2-4. Germline loops: CDR1 SGHTA, CDR2 FQGNSA. The CDR3 sequence is 12 residues long. CDR3 residues: CASSFNKNIQYF.

V usage is TRBV19 and J usage is TRBJ1-2; there is no DNA to check the TCRdb D call of TRBD1. The CDR3 consists of 14 residues. Germline CDR1 LNHDA, CDR2 SQIVND (reference sequence). This CDR3 is CASHPQGFAYGYTF. The full variable domain, with the rest looked up from reference TRBV19 and TRBJ1-2, is DGGITQSPKYLFRKEGQNVTLSCEQNLNHDAMYWYRQDPGQGLRLIYYSQIVNDFQKGDIAEGYSVSREKKESFPLTVTSAQKNPTAFYLCASHPQGFAYGYTFGSGTRLTVV.

The chain combines TRBV20-1 with TRBJ2-3; there is no DNA to check the TCRdb D call of TRBD2. CDR1 DFQATT and CDR2 SNEGSKA come from the germline V gene (reference sequence). CDR3 size: 16 residues. Here the CDR3 reads CSARFRLGELADTQYF.

The rearrangement links TRBV20-1 to TRBJ2-5; TCRdb's assignment of TRBD2 cannot be checked, as there is no DNA. The CDR3 loop spans 15 amino acids. Germline V gene sequence: CDR1 DFQATT, CDR2 SNEGSKA (reference sequence). CDR3 amino acids: CSASPASGGGETQYF.

The chain carries TRBV5-1 and TRBJ2-3; TCRdb names TRBD2, which stays unverified in the absence of DNA. CDR1 is SGHRS and CDR2 is YFSETQ in the germline V gene. CDR3 length: 13 amino acids. CDR3: CASKEGITDTQYF.

V usage is TRBV7-2 and J usage is TRBJ1-4; absent DNA, TCRdb's TRBD1 call cannot be checked. This CDR3 spans 15 amino acids. Germline V CDR1 and CDR2: SGHTA, FQGNSA. The CDR3 region is CASSLGAGGREKLFF.

V and J are TRBV14 and TRBJ2-3; TCRdb's assignment of TRBD1 cannot be checked, as there is no DNA. The germline CDR1 and CDR2 sequences are SGHDN and FVKESK. The CDR3 runs 13 residues. The CDR3 protein is CASSRAWTDTQYF.

CDR3 sequence reads: CASSLRQAGNQPQHF. This chain joins TRBV5-6 and TRBJ1-5. The CDR3 totals 15 residues. In germline, CDR1 is SGHDT, CDR2 YYEEEE.

V is TRBV12-3 or TRBV12-4 and J is TRBJ2-6; TCRdb calls TRBD2, which cannot be checked without DNA. This CDR3 is built from 15 residues. This CDR3 reads CASSLTSAGANVLTF.

The chain employs TRBV7-2 and TRBJ1-6. This CDR3 has 13 residues. Germline assignment: CDR1 SGHTA and CDR2 FQGNSA. The CDR3 spells CASRRRANSPLHF.

The CDR3 protein is CASSYPQGMWNTIYF. The chain recombines TRBV5-6 with TRBJ1-3; the TRBD1 assignment by TCRdb is unverifiable without DNA. Germline V gene data show CDR1 as SGHDT and CDR2 as YYEEEE. The CDR3 has 15 residues.

The genes are TRBV7-7 and TRBJ2-5. This CDR3 has 14 amino acids. CDR1 and CDR2 (germline): SSHAT, FNYEAQ (reference sequence). Here the CDR3 reads CASSYRVSQETQYF. The variable domain in full, with the rest retrieved from reference TRBV7-7 and TRBJ2-5, is GAGVSQSPRYKVTKRGQDVTLRCDPISSHATLYWYQQALGQGPEFLTYFNYEAQPDKSGLPSDRFSAERPEGSISTLTIQRTEQRDSAMYRCASSYRVSQETQYFGPGTRLLVL.